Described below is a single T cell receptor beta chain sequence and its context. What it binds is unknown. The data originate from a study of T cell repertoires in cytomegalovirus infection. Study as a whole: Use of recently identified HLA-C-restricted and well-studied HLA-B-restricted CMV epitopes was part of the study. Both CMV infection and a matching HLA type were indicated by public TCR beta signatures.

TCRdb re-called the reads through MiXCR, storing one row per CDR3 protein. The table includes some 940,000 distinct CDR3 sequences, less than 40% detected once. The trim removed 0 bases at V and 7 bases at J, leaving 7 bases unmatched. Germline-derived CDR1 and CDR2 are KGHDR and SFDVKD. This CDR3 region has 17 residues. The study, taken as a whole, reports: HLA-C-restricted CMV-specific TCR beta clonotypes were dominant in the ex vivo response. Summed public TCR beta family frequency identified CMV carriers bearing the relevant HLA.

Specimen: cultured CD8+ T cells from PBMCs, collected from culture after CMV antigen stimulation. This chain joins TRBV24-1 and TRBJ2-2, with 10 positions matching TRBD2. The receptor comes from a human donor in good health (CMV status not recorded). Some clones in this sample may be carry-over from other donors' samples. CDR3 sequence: CATSDLPPASGGGELFF. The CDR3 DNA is TGTGCCACCAGTGATTTGCCCCCTGCTAGCGGGGGCGGGGAGCTGTTTTTT.